This T cell receptor beta chain comes out of a study of glioma-infiltrating T cells after dendritic cell vaccination. Documented time point: after dendritic cell vaccination, including at tumor progression/relapse. Patients had residual fresh-frozen tumor tissue and more than two years of survival data. Only in-frame clones appear in the TCRdb table, and some are missing; sequencing was by immunoSEQ multiplex PCR. The sample has 99,000 or so clones; nearly 90% are singletons. CDR3 length: 16 residues. V lost 7 bases, J lost 2 bases, and 12 bases stayed unmatched. CDR1 is SGHRS, CDR2 YFSETQ, per germline.

The source material was blood, sampled after dendritic cell vaccination. The sequence was collected from a human donor with glioblastoma. The chain links TRBV5-1 to TRBJ1-3; 7 nucleotides align to TRBD1. The CDR3 loop reads CASAKEGTAAGNTIYF. The DNA of the CDR3 is TGCGCCAGCGCAAAAGAGGGGACAGCCGCTGGAAACACCATATATTTT.